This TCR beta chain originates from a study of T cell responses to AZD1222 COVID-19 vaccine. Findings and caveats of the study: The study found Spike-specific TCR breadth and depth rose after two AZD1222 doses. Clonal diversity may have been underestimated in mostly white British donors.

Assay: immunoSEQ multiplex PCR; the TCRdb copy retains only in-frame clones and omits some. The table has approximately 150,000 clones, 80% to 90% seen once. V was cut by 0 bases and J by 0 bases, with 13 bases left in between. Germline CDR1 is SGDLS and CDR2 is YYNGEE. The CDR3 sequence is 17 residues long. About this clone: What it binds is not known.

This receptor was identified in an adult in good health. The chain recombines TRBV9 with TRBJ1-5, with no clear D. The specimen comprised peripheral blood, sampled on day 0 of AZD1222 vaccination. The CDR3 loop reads CASSVDGGYYSNQPQHF. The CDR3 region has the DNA TGTGCCAGCAGCGTAGATGGTGGCTACTATAGCAATCAGCCCCAGCATTTT. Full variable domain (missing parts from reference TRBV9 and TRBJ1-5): DSGVTQTPKHLITATGQRVTLRCSPRSGDLSVYWYQQSLDQGLQFLIQYYNGEERAKGNILERFSAQQFPDLHSELNLSSLELGDSALYFCASSVDGGYYSNQPQHFGDGTRLSIL.